This TCR beta chain was sequenced during a study of T cell repertoires in cytomegalovirus infection. Study-wide results and caveats: Clonotype analysis showed dominance of the ex vivo response by HLA-C-restricted CMV-specific TCR beta clonotypes.

The CDR3 has 15 residues. Deletions cut 7 bases from V and 0 bases from J, with 14 bases between. Germline values: CDR1 LGHNT, CDR2 FRNRAP. TCRdb re-called the reads with MiXCR, one entry per CDR3 protein. The sample lists about 140,000 distinct CDR3 sequences, under 8.5% occurring once. This clonotype was recorded many times. Its matching antigen is unknown. The clonotype originates from a human donor in good health (CMV status not recorded). Some clones in this sample may be carry-over from other donors' samples. Sequenced sample: PBMCs. The chain uses TRBV12-5 and TRBJ2-3; a weak D match, TRBD2 (5 bases). CDR3 bases: TGTGCTAGTGCCCCGGGGATCACTAGCACAGATACGCAGTATTTT. Translation gives CASAPGITSTDTQYF.